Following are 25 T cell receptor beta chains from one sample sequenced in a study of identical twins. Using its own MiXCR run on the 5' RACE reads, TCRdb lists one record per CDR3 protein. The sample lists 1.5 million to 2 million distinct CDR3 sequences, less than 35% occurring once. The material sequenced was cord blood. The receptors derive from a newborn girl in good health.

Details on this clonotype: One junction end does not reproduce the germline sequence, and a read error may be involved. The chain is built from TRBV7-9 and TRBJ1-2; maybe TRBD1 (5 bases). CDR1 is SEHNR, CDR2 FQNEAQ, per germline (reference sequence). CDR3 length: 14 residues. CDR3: CAGRPGLIHHGYTF. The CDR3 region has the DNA TGTGCCGGCAGACCGGGACTTATCCACCATGGCTACACCTTC.

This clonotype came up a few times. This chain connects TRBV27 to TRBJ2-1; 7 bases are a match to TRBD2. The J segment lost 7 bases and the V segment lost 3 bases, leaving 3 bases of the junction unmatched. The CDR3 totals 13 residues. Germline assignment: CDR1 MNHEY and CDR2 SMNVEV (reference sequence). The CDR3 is CASSFMGGNEQFF. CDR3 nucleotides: TGTGCCAGCAGTTTCATGGGAGGGAATGAGCAGTTCTTC.

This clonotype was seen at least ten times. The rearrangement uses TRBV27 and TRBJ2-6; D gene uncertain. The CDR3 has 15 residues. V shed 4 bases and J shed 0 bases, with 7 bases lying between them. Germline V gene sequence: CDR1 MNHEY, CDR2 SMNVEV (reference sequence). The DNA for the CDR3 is TGTGCCAGCAGTTCATTAAGCTCTGGGGCCAACGTCCTGACTTTC. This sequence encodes CASSSLSSGANVLTF.

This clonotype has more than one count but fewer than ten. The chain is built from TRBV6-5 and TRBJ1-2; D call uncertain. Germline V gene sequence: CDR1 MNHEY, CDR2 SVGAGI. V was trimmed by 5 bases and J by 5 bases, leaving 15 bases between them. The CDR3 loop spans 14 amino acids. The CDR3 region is CASSPRRNYYGYTF. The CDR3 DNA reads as TGTGCCAGCAGTCCCAGAAGGAACTATTATGGCTACACCTTC.

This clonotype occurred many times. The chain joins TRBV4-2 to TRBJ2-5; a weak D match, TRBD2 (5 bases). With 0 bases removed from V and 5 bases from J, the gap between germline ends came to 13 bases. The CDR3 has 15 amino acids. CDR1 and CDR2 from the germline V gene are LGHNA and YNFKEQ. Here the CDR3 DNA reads TGTGCCAGCAGCCAAGATCTTCTAGCCGTCGAGACCCAGTACTTC. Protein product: CASSQDLLAVETQYF.

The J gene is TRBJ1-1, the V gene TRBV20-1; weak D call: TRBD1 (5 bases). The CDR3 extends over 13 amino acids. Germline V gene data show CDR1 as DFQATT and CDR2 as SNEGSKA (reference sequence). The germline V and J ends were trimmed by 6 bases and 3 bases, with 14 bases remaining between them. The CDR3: CSAQGGWDTEAFF. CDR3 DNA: TGCAGTGCCCAGGGAGGGTGGGACACTGAAGCTTTCTTT.

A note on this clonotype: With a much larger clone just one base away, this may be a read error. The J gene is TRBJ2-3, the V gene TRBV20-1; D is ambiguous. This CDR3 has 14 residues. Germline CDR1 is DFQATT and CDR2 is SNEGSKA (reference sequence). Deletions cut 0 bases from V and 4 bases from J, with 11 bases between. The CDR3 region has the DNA TGCAGTGCTAGAGACTACCAATTGGCAGATACGCAGTATTTT. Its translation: CSARDYQLADTQYF.

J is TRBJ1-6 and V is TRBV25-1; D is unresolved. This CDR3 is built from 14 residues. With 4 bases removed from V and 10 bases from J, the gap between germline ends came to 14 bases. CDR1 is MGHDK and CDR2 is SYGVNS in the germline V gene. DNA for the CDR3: TGTGCCAGCAGTGGATATAGGGTTGGGTCACCCCTCCACTTT. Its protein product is CASSGYRVGSPLHF.

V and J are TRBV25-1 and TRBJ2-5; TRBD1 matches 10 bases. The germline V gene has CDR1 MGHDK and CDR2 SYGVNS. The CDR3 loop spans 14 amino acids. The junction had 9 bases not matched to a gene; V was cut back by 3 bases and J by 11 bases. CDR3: CASSDWTGGNEQYF. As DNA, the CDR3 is TGTGCCAGCAGTGATTGGACAGGGGGGAATGAGCAGTACTTC.

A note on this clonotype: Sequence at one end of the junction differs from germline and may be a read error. As DNA, the CDR3 is TGTACCAGCATTCGGTCCGTTGGGGTGCGGGCTTTCTTT. It is translated as CTSIRSVGVRAFF. This rearrangement joins TRBV6-2 or TRBV6-3 to TRBJ1-1, with D hard to call. This CDR3 has 13 amino acids. Germline V gene lookup returns CDR1 MNHEY and CDR2 SVGEGT.

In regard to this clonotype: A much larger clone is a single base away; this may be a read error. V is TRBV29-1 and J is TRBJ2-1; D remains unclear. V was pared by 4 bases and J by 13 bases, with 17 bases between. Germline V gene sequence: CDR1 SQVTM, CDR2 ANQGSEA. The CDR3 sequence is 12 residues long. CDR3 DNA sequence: TGCAGCGTTGTGAGAGACGGAGAGACCCAGTTCTTC. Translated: CSVVRDGETQFF.

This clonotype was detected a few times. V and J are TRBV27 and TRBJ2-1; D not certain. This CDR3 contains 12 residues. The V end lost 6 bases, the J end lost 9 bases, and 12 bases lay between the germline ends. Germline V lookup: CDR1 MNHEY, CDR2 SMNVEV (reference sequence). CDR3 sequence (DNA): TGTGCCAGCAGGACTCTCACGGGTGAGCAGTTCTTC. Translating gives CASRTLTGEQFF.

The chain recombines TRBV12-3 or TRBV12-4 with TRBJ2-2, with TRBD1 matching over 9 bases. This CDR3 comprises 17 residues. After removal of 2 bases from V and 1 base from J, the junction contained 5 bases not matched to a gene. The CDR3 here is CASSLIPTGGNTGELFF. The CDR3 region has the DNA TGTGCCAGCAGTTTAATCCCGACAGGGGGGAACACCGGGGAGCTGTTTTTT.

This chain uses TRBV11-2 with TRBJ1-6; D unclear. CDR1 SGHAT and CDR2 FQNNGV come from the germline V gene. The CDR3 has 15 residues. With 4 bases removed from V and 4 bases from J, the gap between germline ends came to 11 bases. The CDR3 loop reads CASSSSPVYNSPLHF. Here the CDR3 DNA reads TGTGCCAGCAGCTCGTCCCCAGTATATAATTCACCCCTCCACTTT.

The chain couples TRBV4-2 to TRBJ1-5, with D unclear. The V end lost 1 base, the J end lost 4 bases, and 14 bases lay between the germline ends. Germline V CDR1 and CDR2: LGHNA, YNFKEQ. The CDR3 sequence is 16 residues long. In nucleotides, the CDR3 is TGTGCCAGCAGCCAAGTGTTCTTAGGGTTTAATCAGCCCCAGCATTTT. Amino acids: CASSQVFLGFNQPQHF.

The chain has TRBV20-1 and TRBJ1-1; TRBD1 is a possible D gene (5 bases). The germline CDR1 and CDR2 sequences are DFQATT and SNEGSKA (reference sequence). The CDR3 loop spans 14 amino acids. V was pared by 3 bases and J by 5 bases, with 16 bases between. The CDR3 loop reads CSARGGRRFTEAFF. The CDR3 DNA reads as TGCAGTGCTAGGGGGGGACGGAGGTTTACTGAAGCTTTCTTT.

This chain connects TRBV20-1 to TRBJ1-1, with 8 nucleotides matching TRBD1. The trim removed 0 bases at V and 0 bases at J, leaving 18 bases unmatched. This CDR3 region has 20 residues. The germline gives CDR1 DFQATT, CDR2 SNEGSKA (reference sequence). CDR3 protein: CSARDPPGTGILSMNTEAFF. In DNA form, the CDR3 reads TGCAGTGCTAGAGATCCCCCCGGGACAGGCATTCTCTCAATGAACACTGAAGCTTTCTTT.

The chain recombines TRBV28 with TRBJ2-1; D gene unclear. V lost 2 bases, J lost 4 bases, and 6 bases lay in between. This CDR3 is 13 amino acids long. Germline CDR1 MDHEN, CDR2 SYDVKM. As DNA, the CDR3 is TGTGCCAGCAGTTTAAACAAATACAATGAGCAGTTCTTC. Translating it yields CASSLNKYNEQFF.

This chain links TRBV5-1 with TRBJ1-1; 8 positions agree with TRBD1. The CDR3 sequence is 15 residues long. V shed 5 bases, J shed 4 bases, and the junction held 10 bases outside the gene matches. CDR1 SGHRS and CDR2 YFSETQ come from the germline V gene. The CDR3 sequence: CASSLFDRGFTEAFF. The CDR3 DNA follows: TGCGCCAGCAGTTTATTCGACAGGGGCTTCACTGAAGCTTTCTTT.

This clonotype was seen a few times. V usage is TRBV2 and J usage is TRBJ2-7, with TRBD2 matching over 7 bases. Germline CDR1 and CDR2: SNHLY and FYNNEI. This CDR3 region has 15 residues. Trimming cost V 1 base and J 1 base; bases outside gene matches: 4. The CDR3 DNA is TGTGCCAGCAGTGAAGTCGCTAGCGGATCCTACGAGCAGTACTTC. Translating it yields CASSEVASGSYEQYF.

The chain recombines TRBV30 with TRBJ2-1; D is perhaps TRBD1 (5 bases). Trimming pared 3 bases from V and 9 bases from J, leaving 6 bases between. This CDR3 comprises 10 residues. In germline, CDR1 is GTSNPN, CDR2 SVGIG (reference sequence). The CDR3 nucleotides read TGTGCCTGGAGAGACAGTGAGCAGTTCTTC. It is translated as CAWRDSEQFF.

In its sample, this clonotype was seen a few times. The CDR3 DNA follows: TGTGCCAGCAGTTACGCGAATTTCCAGGGGGCCCATTCCTACGAGCAGTACTTC. This translates into CASSYANFQGAHSYEQYF. The chain joins TRBV6-5 to TRBJ2-7; 8 bases agree with TRBD1. This CDR3 has 18 residues. Per germline, CDR1 MNHEY and CDR2 SVGAGI. Germline trimming cut 2 bases from V and 1 base from J; bases unmatched to any gene: 13.

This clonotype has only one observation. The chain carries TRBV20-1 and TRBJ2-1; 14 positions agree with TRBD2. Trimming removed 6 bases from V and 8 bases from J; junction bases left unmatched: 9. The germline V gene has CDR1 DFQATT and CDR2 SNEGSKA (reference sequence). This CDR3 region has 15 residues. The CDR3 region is CSADGGTSGSYEQFF. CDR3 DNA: TGCAGTGCCGACGGGGGGACTAGCGGGAGCTATGAGCAGTTCTTC.

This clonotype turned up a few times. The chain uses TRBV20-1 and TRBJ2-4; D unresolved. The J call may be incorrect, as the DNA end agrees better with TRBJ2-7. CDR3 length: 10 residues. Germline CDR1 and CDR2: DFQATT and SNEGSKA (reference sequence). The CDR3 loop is CSAKGNEQYF. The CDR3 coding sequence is TGCAGTGCTAAGGGTAACGAGCAGTACTTC.

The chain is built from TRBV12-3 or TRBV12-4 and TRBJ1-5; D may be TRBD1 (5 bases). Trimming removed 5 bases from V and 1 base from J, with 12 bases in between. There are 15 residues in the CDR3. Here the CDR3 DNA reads TGTGCCAGCAGTCGGGGGGTAGAAAGCAATCAGCCCCAGCATTTT. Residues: CASSRGVESNQPQHF.